Presented here are 16 T cell receptor beta chains from one specimen sequenced in a study of cytomegalovirus exposure and HLA in healthy donors. 60 Vbeta and 13 Jbeta primers were used in PCR. Repertoires were generated with immunoSEQ multiplex PCR, while TCRdb's copy carries only in-frame clones and drops some. There are some 140,000 clones in the sample; around 82% occur only once, and around 5.2% lies in the top ten. Sample: PBMCs. The receptor set was obtained from a middle-aged woman in good health and CMV-seropositive.

This chain connects TRBV7-9 to TRBJ2-7; D possibly corresponds to TRBD1 (5 bases). Germline lookup yields CDR1 SEHNR and CDR2 FQNEAQ (reference sequence). The CDR3 sequence is 12 residues long. Trimming stripped 5 bases from V and 2 bases from J, with 7 bases between. The CDR3 DNA follows: TGTGCCAGCAGCCCGGACACCTACGAGCAGTACTTC. Amino acid sequence: CASSPDTYEQYF.

This chain connects TRBV28 to TRBJ2-7; D not resolved. This CDR3 comprises 13 residues. From germline, CDR1 is MDHEN and CDR2 SYDVKM. V lost 4 bases and J 2 bases, leaving 9 bases between the germline ends. This chain's CDR3 is CASSSSLAYEQYF. CDR3 coding DNA: TGTGCCAGCAGTTCCTCACTTGCCTACGAGCAGTACTTC.

The V call is TRBV12-5, the J call TRBJ2-2; 8 nucleotides match TRBD2. The CDR3 consists of 15 residues. Germline V gene sequence: CDR1 LGHNT, CDR2 FRNRAP. V dropped 0 bases and J dropped 7; count of bases not matched to a gene: 4. The CDR3: CASGLVAGVIGELFF. Here the CDR3 DNA reads TGTGCTAGTGGTTTGGTAGCGGGAGTAATCGGGGAGCTGTTTTTT. The full variable domain, its missing parts supplied by reference TRBV12-5 and TRBJ2-2, is DARVTQTPRHKVTEMGQEVTMRCQPILGHNTVFWYRQTMMQGLELLAYFRNRAPLDDSGMPKDRFSAEMPDATLATLKIQPSEPRDSAVYFCASGLVAGVIGELFFGEGSRLTVL.

This clone was detected a few times. This chain links TRBV6-5 with TRBJ2-7; D not resolved. V was clipped by 4 bases and J by 2 bases, with 12 bases between them. This CDR3 spans 14 amino acids. The germline V gene encodes CDR1 MNHEY and CDR2 SVGAGI. The CDR3 DNA reads as TGTGCCAGCAGTTTGTCCGGGTTGCCCTACGAGCAGTACTTC. It translates to CASSLSGLPYEQYF.

This sequence joins TRBV7-9 and TRBJ2-1; TRBD2 aligns across 15 bases. The ends lost 4 bases at V and 3 bases at J; junction bases unmatched: 10. CDR1 SEHNR and CDR2 FQNEAQ come from the germline V gene (reference sequence). This CDR3 is 19 amino acids long. The CDR3 spells CASSSWTSGRALGYNEQFF. As DNA, the CDR3 is TGTGCCAGCAGCTCGTGGACTAGCGGGAGGGCCTTGGGCTACAATGAGCAGTTCTTC. Full variable domain (outside the CDR3, taken from reference TRBV7-9 and TRBJ2-1): DTGVSQNPRHKITKRGQNVTFRCDPISEHNRLYWYRQTLGQGPEFLTYFQNEAQLEKSRLLSDRFSAERPKGSFSTLEIQRTEQGDSAMYLCASSSWTSGRALGYNEQFFGPGTRLTVL.

About this clone itself: This same CDR3 is encoded by further DNA sequences in the sample. The chain links TRBV19 to TRBJ2-7; TRBD2 matches at 7 bases. The CDR3 is made up of 14 amino acids. Trimming cost V 6 bases and J 0 bases; bases outside gene matches: 5. CDR1 is LNHDA, CDR2 SQIVND, per germline (reference sequence). The CDR3 region has the DNA TGTGCCAGTAGAGAGCGGGGAAGCTCCTACGAGCAGTACTTC. It translates to CASRERGSSYEQYF.

The chain employs TRBV30 and TRBJ1-3, with D uncertain. This CDR3 spans 13 amino acids. CDR1 GTSNPN and CDR2 SVGIG come from the germline V gene (reference sequence). Trimming cost V 3 bases and J 2 bases, with 8 bases left between them. DNA of the CDR3: TGTGCCTGGAGACAGACGCCTGGAAACACCATATATTTT. Translation: CAWRQTPGNTIYF.

The V gene is TRBV11-3, the J gene TRBJ2-3; D is uncertain. This CDR3 spans 12 amino acids. Germline V lookup: CDR1 SGHNT, CDR2 YENEEA. V gave up 2 bases and J gave up 6 bases, with 6 bases separating them. As DNA, the CDR3 is TGTGCCAGCAGCTTATCCGGGGATACGCAGTATTTT. Its translation: CASSLSGDTQYF.

This clone has just one count. The chain uses TRBV18 and TRBJ1-4; 8 positions agree with TRBD1. CDR1 and CDR2 (germline): KGHSH, LQKENI. CDR3 length: 15 residues. The V gene end was trimmed by 3 bases and the J gene end by 2 bases; junction bases not matched to a gene: 2. In DNA, the CDR3 is TGTGCCAGCTCACCGAGACAGGGGACTAATGAAAAACTGTTTTTT. This codes for CASSPRQGTNEKLFF. The whole variable domain, filled in from reference TRBV18 and TRBJ1-4, reads NAGVMQNPRHLVRRRGQEARLRCSPMKGHSHVYWYRQLPEEGLKFMVYLQKENIIDESGMPKERFSAEFPKEGPSILRIQQVVRGDSAAYFCASSPRQGTNEKLFFGSGTQLSVL.

V and J are TRBV5-1 and TRBJ2-2; 8 bases fit TRBD2. The CDR3 is 16 amino acids. Trimming removed 6 bases from V and 3 bases from J; junction bases left unmatched: 10. From germline, CDR1 is SGHRS and CDR2 YFSETQ. CDR3 loop: CASTRSGSYDTGELFF. CDR3 bases: TGCGCCAGCACCAGGAGCGGGAGTTATGACACCGGGGAGCTGTTTTTT.

The V call is TRBV23-1, the J call TRBJ2-7; D is perhaps TRBD1 (5 bases). TRBV23-1 is an ORF, with its function uncertain. V was pared by 0 bases and J by 3 bases, with 12 bases between. This CDR3 is 15 amino acids long. The CDR3 DNA reads as TGCGCCAGCAGTCAATCTCCAGGGCCAGACTACGAGCAGTACTTC. Its translation: CASSQSPGPDYEQYF.

This clone was seen only a few times. The V gene is TRBV2, the J gene TRBJ2-1, with 8 bases fitting TRBD2. V dropped 2 bases and J dropped 8; count of bases not matched to a gene: 23. CDR3 length: 20 residues. Germline V gives CDR1 SNHLY, CDR2 FYNNEI. The CDR3 sequence: CASSENVGGEASYSIDEQFF. The CDR3 nucleotides read TGTGCCAGCAGTGAAAACGTCGGGGGGGAGGCTAGCTATTCGATCGATGAGCAGTTCTTC.

The genes are TRBV29-1 and TRBJ2-7, with D possibly matching TRBD1 (6 bases). Trimming left V 4 bases short and J 2 bases short, with 15 bases between. The CDR3 consists of 14 residues. The germline gives CDR1 SQVTM, CDR2 ANQGSEA. The CDR3 nucleotides read TGCAGCGTTGCTTCGGGGACAAGAACCTACGAGCAGTACTTC. Translating it yields CSVASGTRTYEQYF.

This clone came up once. The chain employs TRBV9 and TRBJ2-7, with D perhaps matching TRBD1 (5 bases). CDR1 is SGDLS, CDR2 YYNGEE, per germline. The CDR3 sequence is 14 residues long. The V and J ends lost 4 bases and 1 base respectively, with 12 bases between them. The CDR3 DNA sequence: TGTGCCAGCAGCAGGGCAGGGAATTCCTACGAGCAGTACTTC. It translates to CASSRAGNSYEQYF.

This clone occurred a few times. The chain recombines TRBV4-1 with TRBJ2-3; D is undetermined. The V gene's germline CDR1 is MGHRA and CDR2 YSYEKL. The CDR3 length is 16 residues. V lost 4 bases and J 1 base, leaving 15 bases between the germline ends. CDR3 sequence: CASSPIWSPGTDTQYF. The CDR3 DNA follows: TGCGCCAGCAGCCCAATTTGGTCTCCAGGCACAGATACGCAGTATTTT.

This clone has only one observation. The chain has TRBV6-5 and TRBJ1-2, with a weak D call TRBD1 (5 bases). Germline V CDR1 and CDR2: MNHEY, SVGAGI. Trimming removed 6 bases from V and 4 bases from J, with 9 bases in between. CDR3 length: 12 residues. Here the CDR3 reads CASSDQGYGYTF. CDR3 bases: TGTGCCAGCAGCGACCAGGGCTATGGCTACACCTTC.